What follows are 30 T cell receptor beta chains derived from one specimen sequenced in a study of neurological immune-mediated disorders. TCRdb re-analysed the 5' RACE reads in MiXCR, keeping a single row per CDR3 protein. This table holds roughly 15,000 distinct CDR3 sequences, roughly 14% found once. Sequencing was done on a sample of PBMCs. These receptors were taken from a man in his fifties or sixties with HTLV-1-associated myelopathy (HAM/TSP).

The sample holds many counts of this clonotype. Written as DNA, the CDR3 is TGTGCCAGCAGCTTCGGGGATTGGGACACCGGGGAGCTGTTTTTT. It is translated as CASSFGDWDTGELFF. V is TRBV5-6 and J is TRBJ2-2; perhaps TRBD2 as D (5 bases). The germline V gene encodes CDR1 SGHDT and CDR2 YYEEEE. The V end lost 2 bases, the J end lost 3 bases, and 11 bases lay between the germline ends. This CDR3 spans 15 amino acids.

There are many counts of this clonotype. V is TRBV7-2 and J is TRBJ2-2; 8 nucleotides agree with TRBD1. The germline CDR1 and CDR2 sequences are SGHTA and FQGNSA. Trimming took 6 bases from V and 3 from J; bases not matched to a gene: 3. The CDR3 is 14 residues long. The CDR3 sequence is CASRTDRDTGELFF. DNA of the CDR3: TGTGCCAGCAGAACGGACAGGGACACCGGGGAGCTGTTTTTT.

This clonotype occurred many times. The CDR3 sequence is CASSTGQGNEKLFF. Here the CDR3 DNA reads TGTGCCAGCAGTACGGGACAGGGAAATGAAAAACTGTTTTTT. This chain links TRBV7-9 with TRBJ1-4, with 9 bases lining up with TRBD1. V trimming: 6 bases; J trimming: 5 bases; junction bases outside the gene matches: 4. CDR1 and CDR2 (germline): SEHNR, FQNEAQ (reference sequence). The CDR3 is 14 amino acids. The full variable domain, with the rest looked up from reference TRBV7-9 and TRBJ1-4, is DTGVSQNPRHKITKRGQNVTFRCDPISEHNRLYWYRQTLGQGPEFLTYFQNEAQLEKSRLLSDRFSAERPKGSFSTLEIQRTEQGDSAMYLCASSTGQGNEKLFFGSGTQLSVL.

This clonotype showed up many times. V usage is TRBV28 and J usage is TRBJ1-5; 8 bases agree with TRBD1. Germline trimming cut 4 bases from V and 6 bases from J; bases unmatched to any gene: 5. The CDR3 spans 14 residues. From germline, CDR1 is MDHEN and CDR2 SYDVKM. The CDR3 here is CASSSRGLVQPQHF. CDR3 in DNA: TGTGCCAGCAGTTCCAGGGGGCTGGTTCAGCCCCAGCATTTT. The variable domain in full, completed from reference TRBV28 and TRBJ1-5, reads DVKVTQSSRYLVKRTGEKVFLECVQDMDHENMFWYRQDPGLGLRLIYFSYDVKMKEKGDIPEGYSVSREKKERFSLILESASTNQTSMYLCASSSRGLVQPQHFGDGTRLSIL.

This clonotype occurred many times. The rearrangement uses TRBV9 and TRBJ2-3; TRBD2 agrees at 8 bases. V lost 0 bases, J lost 2 bases, and 5 bases stayed unmatched. The CDR3 consists of 16 residues. CDR1 and CDR2 (germline): SGDLS, YYNGEE. DNA of the CDR3: TGTGCCAGCAGCGTAGCCGCGGGGGGCCCCACAGATACGCAGTATTTT. Residues: CASSVAAGGPTDTQYF.

This clonotype was recorded many times. This rearrangement joins TRBV19 to TRBJ1-5; D perhaps matches TRBD1 (5 bases). There are 12 residues in the CDR3. V was trimmed by 3 bases and J by 8 bases, leaving 8 bases between them. Germline loops: CDR1 LNHDA, CDR2 SQIVND (reference sequence). CDR3 loop: CASSIAGEPQHF. Here the CDR3 DNA reads TGTGCCAGTAGTATTGCGGGGGAGCCCCAGCATTTT.

The sample holds many counts of this clonotype. This sequence joins TRBV29-1 and TRBJ1-6; D unclear. V lost 4 bases, J lost 0 bases, and 7 bases lay in between. The CDR3 consists of 14 residues. Per germline, CDR1 SQVTM and CDR2 ANQGSEA. CDR3 DNA sequence: TGCAGCGTTGCCAACAGCTCCTATAATTCACCCCTCCACTTT. The encoded protein is CSVANSSYNSPLHF.

This clonotype was detected many times. The chain is built from TRBV10-2 and TRBJ1-1, with no clear D. The CDR3 has 11 amino acids. The V and J ends lost 2 bases and 7 bases respectively, with 5 bases between them. Per the germline V gene, CDR1 is WSHSY and CDR2 is SAAADI. CDR3 coding DNA: TGCGCCAGCAGTGAGAGGATTGAAGCTTTCTTT. It codes for CASSERIEAFF.

By sample share, this clonotype is medium-sized. The V and J genes are TRBV24-1 and TRBJ2-3; D is ambiguous. Germline loops: CDR1 KGHDR, CDR2 SFDVKD. The germline V and J ends were trimmed by 8 bases and 1 base, with 9 bases remaining between them. The CDR3 covers 13 residues. The CDR3 is CATTGSRTDTQYF. CDR3 nucleotide sequence: TGTGCCACCACTGGTAGTCGCACAGATACGCAGTATTTT.

This clonotype was detected ten times or more. The V gene is TRBV6-6, the J gene TRBJ1-5, with TRBD1 matching 12 bases. CDR3 size: 16 residues. Germline V lookup: CDR1 MNHNY, CDR2 SVGAGI (reference sequence). V gave up 6 bases and J gave up 3 bases; unmatched junction bases: 6. CDR3 sequence (DNA): TGTGCCAGCAGGGGACAGGGGGCATGGGACAATCAGCCCCAGCATTTT. It specifies CASRGQGAWDNQPQHF.

This clonotype has a handful of counts. The chain has TRBV27 and TRBJ2-3, with D perhaps TRBD2 (6 bases). Germline loops: CDR1 MNHEY, CDR2 SMNVEV (reference sequence). Trimming stripped 10 bases from V and 2 bases from J, with 16 bases between. This CDR3 is 14 amino acids long. In DNA form, the CDR3 reads TGTGCCACATCCCCGGACTACGACACAGATACGCAGTATTTT. It encodes CATSPDYDTDTQYF.

The sample holds many counts of this clonotype. The CDR3 DNA sequence: TGTGCCAGCACCACCTCGAGGGACAGGCAGCCCCAGCATTTT. Protein: CASTTSRDRQPQHF. The chain carries TRBV12-3 or TRBV12-4 and TRBJ1-5, with 8 nucleotides matching TRBD1. The ends lost 7 bases at V and 7 bases at J; junction bases unmatched: 9. The CDR3 is 14 amino acids.

This clonotype came up many times. V usage is TRBV7-2 and J usage is TRBJ1-1, with D perhaps TRBD1 (5 bases). The V gene's germline CDR1 is SGHTA and CDR2 FQGNSA. The V and J ends lost 1 base and 12 bases respectively, with 15 bases between them. The CDR3 consists of 13 residues. CDR3 amino acids: CASSLGVGGVTFF. CDR3 DNA sequence: TGTGCCAGCAGCTTAGGGGTTGGGGGAGTCACTTTCTTT.

This clonotype was detected many times. The chain couples TRBV27 to TRBJ2-3; a weak D match, TRBD2 (6 bases). V lost 5 bases, J lost 3 bases, and 15 bases lay in between. The CDR3 consists of 15 residues. The V gene's germline CDR1 is MNHEY and CDR2 SMNVEV (reference sequence). The CDR3 region has the DNA TGTGCCAGCAGTCCGTTTTGGGGGGATACAGATACGCAGTATTTT. Translated, it gives CASSPFWGDTDTQYF.

This clonotype was found many times. The chain couples TRBV20-1 to TRBJ2-3; 10 nucleotides agree with TRBD2. This CDR3 contains 19 residues. Trimming cost V 5 bases and J 0 bases; bases outside gene matches: 17. Germline loops: CDR1 DFQATT, CDR2 SNEGSKA (reference sequence). CDR3 DNA sequence: TGCAGTGCTTCCTCTAGCGGGGGCCATATCGAGGCTAGCACAGATACGCAGTATTTT. Encoded protein: CSASSSGGHIEASTDTQYF.

In its sample, this clonotype is medium-sized. This chain links TRBV27 with TRBJ2-5; 14 bases are a match to TRBD2. The CDR3 consists of 14 residues. Germline V gives CDR1 MNHEY, CDR2 SMNVEV (reference sequence). V lost 8 bases and J lost 3; bases outside the gene matches: 2. CDR3 amino acids: CASGLAGGEETQYF. The CDR3, as DNA: TGTGCCAGCGGACTAGCGGGGGGCGAAGAGACCCAGTACTTC.

This clonotype was counted many times. The chain is built from TRBV7-3 and TRBJ2-3, with 7 positions matching TRBD1. The CDR3 runs to 13 residues. Germline V lookup: CDR1 SGHTA, CDR2 FQGTGA. With V trimmed by 5 bases and J by 5 bases, 4 bases remained unmatched. CDR3 in DNA: TGTGCCAGCAGCGAGGCAGGGGGAGATACGCAGTATTTT. Translated, it gives CASSEAGGDTQYF.

Judged by abundance, this clonotype is medium-sized. The chain couples TRBV20-1 to TRBJ1-5; a weak D match, TRBD1 (6 bases). The CDR3 sequence is 15 residues long. Between the trimmed V and J ends, which lost 7 bases and 5 bases, there was a span of 21 bases. Per germline, CDR1 DFQATT and CDR2 SNEGSKA (reference sequence). The DNA of the CDR3 is TGCAGTGTGGCCAAGGGCGCGGGGGCTTATCAGCCCCAGCATTTT. Its protein is CSVAKGAGAYQPQHF.

This clonotype was detected ten times or more. The chain combines TRBV7-9 with TRBJ1-6; D not certain. Germline V gene sequence: CDR1 SEHNR, CDR2 FQNEAQ (reference sequence). The CDR3 covers 14 residues. The V gene lost 8 bases and the J gene lost 5 bases, with 13 bases spanning the gap. CDR3 nucleotides: TGTGCCAGCGGTAACAGTGGGAATAATTCACCCCTCCACTTT. Its translation is CASGNSGNNSPLHF.

This clonotype was seen many times. The rearrangement joins TRBV9 to TRBJ1-4; D gene unclear. The germline V gene has CDR1 SGDLS and CDR2 YYNGEE. This CDR3 spans 16 amino acids. V lost 4 bases, J lost 0 bases, and 13 bases lay in between. The chain's CDR3 is CASSLRHSPTNEKLFF. For the CDR3, the DNA is TGTGCCAGCAGCCTCCGACACTCCCCAACTAATGAAAAACTGTTTTTT. Full variable domain (rest looked up from reference TRBV9 and TRBJ1-4): DSGVTQTPKHLITATGQRVTLRCSPRSGDLSVYWYQQSLDQGLQFLIQYYNGEERAKGNILERFSAQQFPDLHSELNLSSLELGDSALYFCASSLRHSPTNEKLFFGSGTQLSVL.

The sample holds many counts of this clonotype. The genes are TRBV20-1 and TRBJ1-2; maybe TRBD1 (5 bases). CDR1 DFQATT and CDR2 SNEGSKA come from the germline V gene (reference sequence). V lost 1 base and J lost 4, with 16 bases in between. This CDR3 spans 15 amino acids. In DNA, the CDR3 is TGCAGTGCTAGAGGAAGGACCAAAGGGGCCTATGGCTACACCTTC. Amino acid sequence: CSARGRTKGAYGYTF.

This clonotype is judged medium-sized. V usage is TRBV20-1 and J usage is TRBJ2-3, with D unclear. V was cut by 6 bases and J by 1 base, with 17 bases left in between. The CDR3 has 15 residues. The germline V gene encodes CDR1 DFQATT and CDR2 SNEGSKA (reference sequence). In nucleotides, the CDR3 is TGCAGTGCAGAATCGAAGACAAAAGGCACAGATACGCAGTATTTT. This translates into CSAESKTKGTDTQYF.

This clonotype has a count of ten or more. The CDR3 sequence: CASSRGTQETQYF. The CDR3 coding sequence is TGTGCCAGCAGTAGGGGGACCCAAGAGACCCAGTACTTC. This rearrangement joins TRBV12-3 or TRBV12-4 to TRBJ2-5; tentative D call: TRBD1 (6 bases). This CDR3 has 13 residues. V lost 5 bases and J 1 base, leaving 8 bases between the germline ends.

Concerning this clonotype itself: An end of the junction differs from the germline gene, which may be a read error. The rearrangement joins TRBV20-1 to TRBJ2-4; perhaps TRBD1 as D (6 bases). The CDR3 runs 16 residues. Per the germline V gene, CDR1 is DFQATT and CDR2 is SNEGSKA (reference sequence). CDR3 nucleotide sequence: TGTAGTGCTGGGACAAGGGGGAATCTAGCCAAAAACATTCAGTACTTC. Protein: CSAGTRGNLAKNIQYF.

There are many counts of this clonotype. J is TRBJ2-2 and V is TRBV7-8, with D perhaps being TRBD1 or TRBD2 (6 bases each). CDR1 SGHVS and CDR2 FQNEAQ come from the germline V gene. V lost 5 bases to trimming and J lost 6 bases, with 19 bases between them. The CDR3 totals 16 residues. In nucleotides, the CDR3 is TGTGCCAGCAGCCCACCCCGGGGGCCGGGGCCCGGGGAGCTGTTTTTT. Its translation is CASSPPRGPGPGELFF.

This clonotype was seen ten or more times. The rearrangement joins TRBV20-1 to TRBJ2-7; 9 bases line up with TRBD2. V shed 7 bases, J shed 2 bases, and the junction held 6 bases outside the gene matches. The germline V gene encodes CDR1 DFQATT and CDR2 SNEGSKA (reference sequence). This CDR3 has 13 residues. DNA of the CDR3: TGCAGTGGACAGCGGGAGGCCCCCTACGAGCAGTACTTC. Residues: CSGQREAPYEQYF.

This clonotype was counted ten times or more. This sequence joins TRBV5-1 and TRBJ1-1, with a weak D call TRBD1 (6 bases). V shed 5 bases and J shed 5 bases, with 16 bases lying between them. From germline, CDR1 is SGHRS and CDR2 YFSETQ. The CDR3 is made up of 14 amino acids. In DNA, the CDR3 is TGCGCCAGCAGTCCCGGGACAATGAGAACTGAAGCTTTCTTT. Translation: CASSPGTMRTEAFF.

This chain connects TRBV9 to TRBJ1-1; D may be TRBD1 (5 bases). The ends were cut back, 4 bases at V and 4 bases at J, with 14 bases in the middle. The CDR3 runs 14 residues. Germline loops: CDR1 SGDLS, CDR2 YYNGEE. The CDR3 DNA sequence: TGTGCCAGCAGCAAATTCGACAGACCCACTGAAGCTTTCTTT. Amino acid sequence: CASSKFDRPTEAFF.

The table lists this clonotype with many counts. The genes are TRBV9 and TRBJ1-2, with a tentative D call TRBD1 (5 bases). CDR3 size: 11 residues. The V gene's germline CDR1 is SGDLS and CDR2 YYNGEE. V lost 4 bases to trimming and J lost 11 bases, with 12 bases between them. The CDR3 region has the DNA TGTGCCAGCAGCTCAAGGGGTGAATACACCTTC. It translates to CASSSRGEYTF.

This clonotype is termed medium-sized. The V and J genes are TRBV7-9 and TRBJ2-1; 11 bases agree with TRBD1. V trimming: 2 bases; J trimming: 6 bases; junction bases outside the gene matches: 6. Germline V gene sequence: CDR1 SEHNR, CDR2 FQNEAQ (reference sequence). The CDR3 runs to 16 residues. The CDR3 nucleotides are TGTGCCAGCAGCTTATTTCGGGACAGGGGGGGCAATGAGCAGTTCTTC. Its protein is CASSLFRDRGGNEQFF.